The 11 T cell receptor beta chains given below trace back to one sample, sequenced in a study of shared clonotypes between healthy human individuals. Libraries were prepared by immunoSEQ multiplex PCR; TCRdb keeps only in-frame clonotypes and omits some of them. The repertoire holds roughly 530,000 clones, with 95% to 97% as singletons. Input material: naive CD4+ T cells sorted from blood. Specified subset: CD45RA+ positively selected. The receptors derive from a woman in her 30s in good health.

The chain combines TRBV28 with TRBJ2-5; 7 bases agree with TRBD1. With the DNA end fitting TRBJ2-7 better, the J assignment may be wrong. Germline-derived CDR1 and CDR2 are MDHEN and SYDVKM. The length of the CDR3 is 11 residues. CDR3 protein: CATRGFYEQYF. The CDR3 DNA follows: TGTGCCACCAGGGGGTTTTACGAGCAGTACTTC.

The chain has TRBV4-1 and TRBJ2-7, with 12 bases fitting TRBD2. There are 15 residues in the CDR3. Germline V gene lookup returns CDR1 MGHRA and CDR2 YSYEKL. With V trimmed by 4 bases and J by 3 bases, 4 bases remained unmatched. CDR3 sequence: CASSRTTSGSYEQYF. For the CDR3, the DNA is TGCGCCAGCAGCCGCACGACTAGCGGGAGCTACGAGCAGTACTTC.

The chain links TRBV5-1 to TRBJ2-1; D gene uncertain. The CDR3 runs 14 residues. V dropped 4 bases and J dropped 0 bases, with 8 bases sitting between them. In germline, CDR1 is SGHRS, CDR2 YFSETQ. The CDR3 DNA sequence: TGCGCCAGCAGCCCGCTTAGCTCCTACAATGAGCAGTTCTTC. It is translated as CASSPLSSYNEQFF.

This clone was seen a single time. This rearrangement joins TRBV29-1 to TRBJ1-1; 8 nucleotides line up with TRBD1. The CDR3 is 13 residues long. Germline lookup yields CDR1 SQVTM and CDR2 ANQGSEA. Germline trimming cut 6 bases from V and 3 bases from J; bases unmatched to any gene: 6. DNA for the CDR3: TGCAGCGTGGAATCGACAGGGGACACTGAAGCTTTCTTT. This gives the protein CSVESTGDTEAFF. The full variable domain, its missing parts supplied by reference TRBV29-1 and TRBJ1-1, is SAVISQKPSRDICQRGTSLTIQCQVDSQVTMMFWYRQQPGQSLTLIATANQGSEATYESGFVIDKFPISRPNLTFSTLTVSNMSPEDSSIYLCSVESTGDTEAFFGQGTRLTVV.

The chain is built from TRBV29-1 and TRBJ2-1; no reliable D call. The CDR3 spans 13 residues. Germline loops: CDR1 SQVTM, CDR2 ANQGSEA. The germline V and J ends were trimmed by 7 bases and 6 bases, with 16 bases remaining between them. CDR3 loop: CSAVRLPPNEQFF. CDR3 nucleotide sequence: TGCAGCGCCGTACGTCTACCACCCAATGAGCAGTTCTTC.

This clone was counted between two and nine times. The chain employs TRBV5-1 and TRBJ2-3; no definite D call. Germline V gives CDR1 SGHRS, CDR2 YFSETQ. V dropped 3 bases and J dropped 5 bases, with 4 bases sitting between them. The CDR3 spans 11 residues. For the CDR3, the DNA is TGCGCCAGCAGCTCGGGAGATACGCAGTATTTT. It codes for CASSSGDTQYF.

Turning to this clone: One end of the junction fails to match germline, which may point to a read error. The same CDR3 also results from other DNA sequences found in this sample. The chain has TRBV5-4 and TRBJ1-5, with a weak D call TRBD1 (5 bases). Germline-derived CDR1 and CDR2 are SGHNT and YYREEE (reference sequence). The CDR3 is 14 residues long. As DNA, the CDR3 is TGCGCCAGCCGTACCGGGGGTCTCGGCCAGCCCCAGCATTTT. The encoded protein is CASRTGGLGQPQHF.

The chain has TRBV5-1 and TRBJ2-1, with D hard to call. The CDR3 has 16 residues. V lost 0 bases and J 0 bases, leaving 10 bases between the germline ends. Germline V CDR1 and CDR2: SGHRS, YFSETQ. The CDR3 nucleotides read TGCGCCAGCAGCTTGGATGGCTGGAGCTCCTACAATGAGCAGTTCTTC. Translation: CASSLDGWSSYNEQFF.

The rearrangement uses TRBV6-6 and TRBJ1-5, with D unresolved. The CDR3 totals 13 residues. CDR1 is MNHNY and CDR2 is SVGAGI in the germline V gene (reference sequence). Deletions cut 6 bases from V and 6 bases from J, with 12 bases between. Here the CDR3 reads CASSHGLRQPQHF. For the CDR3, the DNA is TGTGCCAGCAGCCACGGCCTTCGTCAGCCCCAGCATTTT.

This chain joins TRBV5-4 and TRBJ2-1, with no clear D. With 0 bases removed from V and 6 bases from J, the gap between germline ends came to 13 bases. CDR3 size: 15 residues. The germline gives CDR1 SGHNT, CDR2 YYREEE (reference sequence). The CDR3 DNA reads as TGTGCCAGCAGCTTGGGGCAGTTGCCGACCAATGAGCAGTTCTTC. Translated, it gives CASSLGQLPTNEQFF.

This chain connects TRBV7-9 to TRBJ2-2; 9 bases align to TRBD2. The ends lost 5 bases at V and 0 bases at J; junction bases unmatched: 7. This CDR3 spans 17 amino acids. The germline V gene encodes CDR1 SEHNR and CDR2 FQNEAQ (reference sequence). CDR3 loop: CASSPPGLAPNTGELFF. In DNA form, the CDR3 reads TGTGCCAGCAGCCCACCCGGACTAGCGCCGAACACCGGGGAGCTGTTTTTT.